Listed below are T cell receptor beta chains from one sample, sequenced in a study of blood T cell repertoires in COVID-19. Assay: immunoSEQ multiplex PCR; the TCRdb copy retains only in-frame clones and omits some. The repertoire holds about 250,000 clones, with about 89% as singletons. The sample consisted of peripheral blood. All receptors come from a woman aged 55 to 70 who had recovered from COVID-19. The CDR3 runs from the conserved cysteine through the conserved F or W. The order of the fields is J gene, V gene, CDR3 protein.

J gene: TRBJ1-1
V gene: TRBV9
CDR3 protein: CASSQQGDGAFF

J gene: TRBJ2-5
V gene: TRBV6-2/TRBV6-3
CDR3 protein: CASSYHGTRETQYF

J gene: TRBJ2-2
V gene: TRBV10-3
CDR3 protein: CAIRFLAGNANTGELFF

J gene: TRBJ2-3
V gene: TRBV10-1
CDR3 protein: CASSEFTGGGQQDTQYF

J gene: TRBJ1-2
V gene: TRBV11-2
CDR3 protein: CASAPDRGHGYTF

J gene: TRBJ2-1
V gene: TRBV5-6
CDR3 protein: CASSLTHAYRADNEQFF

J gene: TRBJ2-4
V gene: TRBV28
CDR3 protein: CASSVQGRGDKNIQYF

J gene: TRBJ1-5
V gene: TRBV15
CDR3 protein: CATSREGLSNQPQHF

J gene: TRBJ2-3
V gene: TRBV18
CDR3 protein: CASSPTPGQDTDTQYF

J gene: TRBJ2-1
V gene: TRBV29-1
CDR3 protein: CSVQGPGQGSHEQFF